The present TCR beta chain was sequenced within a study of blood T cells in healthy people across ages. The study, taken as a whole, reports: Naive T cell percentage showed a strong correlation with TCR beta diversity. Because donor CMV status was unknown, expanded clonotype changes were possibly confounded.

This clonotype was detected only a few times. Antigen unknown. For the second PCR, which ran for about 7 to 11 cycles, a sample-barcoded 5' primer and a J-beta primer mix were used. Samples each returned at least 3 million CDR3-containing paired-end reads. TCRdb fed the 5' RACE reads into MiXCR, producing one record per CDR3 protein. Of about 770,000 distinct CDR3 sequences listed, approximately 44% are singletons. Germline V lookup: CDR1 SGHAT, CDR2 FQNNGV. The V gene lost 0 bases and the J gene lost 11 bases, with 7 bases spanning the gap. The CDR3 totals 11 residues. This rearrangement joins TRBV11-2 to TRBJ2-5; no firm D call. Sequencing was carried out using blood. The TCR originated in a man aged 60-69 years in good health. The CDR3 protein is CASSLDRQQYF. The CDR3 region has the DNA TGTGCCAGCAGCTTAGACCGCCAGCAGTACTTC.